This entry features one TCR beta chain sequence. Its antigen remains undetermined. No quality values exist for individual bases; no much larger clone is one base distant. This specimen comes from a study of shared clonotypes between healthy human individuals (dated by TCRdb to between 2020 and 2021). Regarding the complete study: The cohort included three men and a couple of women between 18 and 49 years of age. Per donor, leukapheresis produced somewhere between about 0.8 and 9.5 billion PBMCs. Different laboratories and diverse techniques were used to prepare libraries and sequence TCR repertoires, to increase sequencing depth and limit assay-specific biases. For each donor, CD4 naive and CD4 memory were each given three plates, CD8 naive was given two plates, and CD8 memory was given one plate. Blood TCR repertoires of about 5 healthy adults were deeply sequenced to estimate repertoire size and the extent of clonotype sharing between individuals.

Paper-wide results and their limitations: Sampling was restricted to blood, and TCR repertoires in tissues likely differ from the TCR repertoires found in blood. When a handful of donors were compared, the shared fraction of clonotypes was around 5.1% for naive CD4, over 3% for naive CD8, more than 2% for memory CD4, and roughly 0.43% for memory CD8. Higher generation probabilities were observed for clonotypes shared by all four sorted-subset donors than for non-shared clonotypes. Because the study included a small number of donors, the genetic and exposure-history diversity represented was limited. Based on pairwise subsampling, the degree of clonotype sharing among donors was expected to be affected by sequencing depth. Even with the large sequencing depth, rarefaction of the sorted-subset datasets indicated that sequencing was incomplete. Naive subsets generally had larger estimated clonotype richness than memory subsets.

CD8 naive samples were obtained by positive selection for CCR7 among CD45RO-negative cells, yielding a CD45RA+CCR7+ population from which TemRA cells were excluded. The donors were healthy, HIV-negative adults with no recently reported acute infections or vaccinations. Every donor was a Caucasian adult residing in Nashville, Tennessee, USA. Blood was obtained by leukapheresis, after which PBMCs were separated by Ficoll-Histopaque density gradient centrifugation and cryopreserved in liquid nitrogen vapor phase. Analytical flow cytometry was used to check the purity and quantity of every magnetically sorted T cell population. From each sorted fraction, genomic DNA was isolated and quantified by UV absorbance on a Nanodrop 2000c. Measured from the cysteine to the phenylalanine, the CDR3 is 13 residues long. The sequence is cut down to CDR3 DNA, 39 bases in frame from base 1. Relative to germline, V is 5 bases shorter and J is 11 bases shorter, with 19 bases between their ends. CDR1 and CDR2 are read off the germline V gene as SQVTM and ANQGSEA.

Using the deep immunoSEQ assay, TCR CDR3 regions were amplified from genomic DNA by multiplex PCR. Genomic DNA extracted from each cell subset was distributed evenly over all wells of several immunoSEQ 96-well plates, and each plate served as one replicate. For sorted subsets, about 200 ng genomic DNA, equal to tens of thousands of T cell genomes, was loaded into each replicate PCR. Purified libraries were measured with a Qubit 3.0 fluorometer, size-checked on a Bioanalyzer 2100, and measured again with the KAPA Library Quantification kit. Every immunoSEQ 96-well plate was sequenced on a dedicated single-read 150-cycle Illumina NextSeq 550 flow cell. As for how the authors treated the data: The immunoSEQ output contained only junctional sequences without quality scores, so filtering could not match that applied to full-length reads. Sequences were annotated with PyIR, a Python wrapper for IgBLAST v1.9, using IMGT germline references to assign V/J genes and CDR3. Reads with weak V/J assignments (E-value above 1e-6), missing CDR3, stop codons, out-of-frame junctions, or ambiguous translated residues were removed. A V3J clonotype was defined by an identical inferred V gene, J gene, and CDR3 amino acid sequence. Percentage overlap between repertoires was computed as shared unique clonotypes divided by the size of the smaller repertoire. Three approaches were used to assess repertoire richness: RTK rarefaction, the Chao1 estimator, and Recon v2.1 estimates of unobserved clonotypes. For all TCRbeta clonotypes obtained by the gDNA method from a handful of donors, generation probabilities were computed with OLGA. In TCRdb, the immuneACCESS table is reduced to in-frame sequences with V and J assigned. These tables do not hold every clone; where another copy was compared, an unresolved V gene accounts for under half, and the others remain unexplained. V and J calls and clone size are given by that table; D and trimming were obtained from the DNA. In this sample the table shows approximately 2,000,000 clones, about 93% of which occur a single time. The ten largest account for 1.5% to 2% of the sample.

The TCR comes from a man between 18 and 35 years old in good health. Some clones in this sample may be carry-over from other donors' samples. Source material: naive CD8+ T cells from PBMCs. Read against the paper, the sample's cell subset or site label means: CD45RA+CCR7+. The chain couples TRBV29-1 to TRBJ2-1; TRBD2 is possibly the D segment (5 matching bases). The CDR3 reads CSVLGRGTMKQFF. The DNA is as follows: TGCAGCGTTCTAGGACGGGGAACAATGAAGCAGTTCTTC.